Listed below are T cell receptor beta chains from one sample, sequenced in a study of blood T cells in healthy people across ages. TCRdb reprocessed the 5' RACE reads with MiXCR, giving one entry per CDR3 protein. Of nearly 800,000 distinct CDR3 sequences in the sample, more than 55% were seen once. Source material: blood. These TCRs come from a man aged 35-49 years in good health. Both conserved end residues are part of each CDR3. The order of the fields is clone size, J gene, D gene, V gene, CDR3 DNA, CDR3 protein. D genes are given only for firm matches. The size field is filled for only some rows; it gives once, few, many or a size class.

.	TRBJ2-3	TRBD2	TRBV7-3	TGTGCCAGCAGCTTAAACGGCGGGAGATCCGCAGATACGCAGTATTTT	CASSLNGGRSADTQYF
.	TRBJ2-3	TRBD2	TRBV4-1	TGCGCCAGCAGCCAAGATTTAGCGGGAGGGCTCACAGATACGCAGTATTTT	CASSQDLAGGLTDTQYF
few	TRBJ1-1	.	TRBV7-2	TGTGCCAGCAGCTTAAGCAGGGCGAACACTGAAGCTTTCTTT	CASSLSRANTEAFF
few	TRBJ2-5	.	TRBV20-1	TGCAGTGCTAGAGTCATCCGCGTTCCCCCCTTAAGGGGCCGGGTGACCCAGTACTTC	CSARVIRVPPLRGRVTQYF
.	TRBJ2-3	.	TRBV11-3	TGTGCCAGCAGCTCAAGACAGTTATACACAGATACGCAGTATTTT	CASSSRQLYTDTQYF
few	TRBJ2-5	TRBD1	TRBV12-3/TRBV12-4	TGTGCCAGCAGTTTATTGGGACAGGGGAGGGAGACCCAGTACTTC	CASSLLGQGRETQYF
few	TRBJ2-1	TRBD2	TRBV7-2	TGTGCCAGCACCCGGGGACTAGCGTTCTACAATGAGCAGTTCTTC	CASTRGLAFYNEQFF
.	TRBJ2-7	TRBD1	TRBV7-2	TGTGCCAGCAGCGATCCCGGACAGGGTTTTGACGAGCAGTACTTC	CASSDPGQGFDEQYF
.	TRBJ1-2	TRBD1	TRBV29-1	TGCAGCGTTGGGGAGGGGGCCGGCTATGGCTACACCTTC	CSVGEGAGYGYTF
.	TRBJ2-5	.	TRBV4-2	.	CASSQVLRAQETQYF
few	TRBJ2-3	TRBD1	TRBV28	TGTGCCAGCAGTTCGGCCGGGACAGCAACAGATACGCAGTATTTT	CASSSAGTATDTQYF
few	TRBJ2-5	TRBD2	TRBV20-1	TGCAGTGCTAGTTTTGCGGGAGGGATCGAGACCCAGTACTTC	CSASFAGGIETQYF
.	TRBJ1-4	TRBD1	TRBV7-9	TGTGCCAGCAGCAGAGGGACAGGGGGAAGGCGAGGAGAAAAACTGTTTTTT	CASSRGTGGRRGEKLFF
.	TRBJ2-1	TRBD2	TRBV20-1	TGCAGTGCTAGGATTAGCGGGGTAGACAATGAGCAGTTCTTC	CSARISGVDNEQFF